What follows describes a single TCR beta chain. The clone's antigen remains unknown. Qualities for individual bases were not recorded, and no much larger clone is one base off. This specimen belongs to a study of T cell repertoires in cytomegalovirus infection (dated 2019 in TCRdb). Background for the entire study: Because public TCR beta signatures pointed to carriage of CMV infection together with the matching HLA type, the HLA type of each donor mattered for the analysis.

The sample was run on an Illumina HiSeq 1500. TCRdb applied fastp at Q25 and MiXCR to the public reads, then kept only in-frame beta chains. Each CDR3 protein gets just one entry, which takes the most common genes and DNA from the rows behind it. The table for this sample lists some 700,000 distinct CDR3 sequences; approximately 40% of them were counted only once. The biggest ten clones account for more than 2.5% of the sample. General conclusions and limits of the study: In both this cohort and an independent cohort of some 350 donors, the cumulative frequency of public TCR beta family members distinguished carriers of CMV infection plus the relevant HLA type. The ex vivo response was dominated by HLA-C-restricted CMV-specific TCR beta clonotypes, and the single most frequent clonotype in two of eight donors was supplied by these HLA-C-restricted clonotypes.

Sequencing used PBMCs. The receptor was isolated from a human donor in good health (CMV status not recorded). Some clones in this sample may be carry-over from other donors' samples.

CDR3 reads: CASSPWDRSYGYTF. The DNA reads as follows: TGTGCCAGCAGTCCATGGGACAGAAGTTATGGCTACACCTTC. The sequence is built from TRBV6-5 and TRBJ1-2, and 7 bases in between align with TRBD1. At the junction V is shortened by 5 bases and J by 5 bases; bases outside the gene matches: 8. Spanning cysteine to phenylalanine, the CDR3 consists of 14 amino acids. CDR3 DNA is the only sequence kept; it has 42 bases, read in frame from the first base. CDR1 is given as MNHEY and CDR2 as SVGAGI, both from the germline V gene.